The 20 T cell receptor beta chains below all came from one sample that was sequenced in a study of blood T cell repertoires in COVID-19. Only in-frame clones appear in the TCRdb table, and some are missing; sequencing was by immunoSEQ multiplex PCR. The repertoire holds more than 35,000 clones, with around 89% as singletons. The specimen sequenced was peripheral blood. The receptors originated from a man aged 25 to 40 with active or convalescent COVID-19.

The genes are TRBV24-1 and TRBJ1-2, with 8 bases that match TRBD1. The CDR3 has 15 amino acids. Germline V CDR1 and CDR2: KGHDR, SFDVKD. V gave up 2 bases and J gave up 8 bases; unmatched junction bases: 9. This chain's CDR3 is CATSDSGQAPRGYTF. In DNA form, the CDR3 reads TGTGCCACCAGTGATTCGGGACAGGCGCCGCGAGGCTACACCTTC.

The chain uses TRBV27 and TRBJ1-1; D possibly corresponds to TRBD1 (6 bases). CDR1 MNHEY and CDR2 SMNVEV come from the germline V gene (reference sequence). The CDR3 has 16 amino acids. V lost 5 bases, J lost 1 base, and 17 bases lay in between. The CDR3 nucleotides are TGTGCCAGCAGTCCTCGCCCCACAGGGACGAACACTGAAGCTTTCTTT. Translating it yields CASSPRPTGTNTEAFF.

This clone was counted between two and nine times. This chain connects TRBV14 to TRBJ2-2, with D perhaps TRBD2 (5 bases). There are 15 residues in the CDR3. Trimming took off 1 base at V and 4 bases at J, with 10 bases between the two ends. Germline CDR1 SGHDN, CDR2 FVKESK. CDR3 sequence: CASSQVNRGTGELFF. The DNA for the CDR3 is TGTGCCAGCAGCCAAGTCAACCGGGGCACCGGGGAGCTGTTTTTT.

For the CDR3, the DNA is TGTGCCAGTAGTACCCCAGGGAAGGGCATCCAAGAGACCCAGTACTTC. Protein: CASSTPGKGIQETQYF. The genes are TRBV19 and TRBJ2-5; tentatively, D is TRBD1 (5 bases). Germline CDR1 and CDR2: LNHDA and SQIVND (reference sequence). Between the trimmed V and J ends, which lost 4 bases and 1 base, there was a span of 16 bases. The CDR3 loop spans 16 amino acids.

The chain combines TRBV10-3 with TRBJ2-7; tentative D call: TRBD1 (6 bases). Trimming removed 6 bases at V and 5 bases at J, with 23 bases between. Germline V lookup: CDR1 ENHRY, CDR2 SYGVKD. There are 16 residues in the CDR3. CDR3 in amino acids: CAIRASLGGQLNEQYV. CDR3 DNA sequence: TGTGCCATCAGGGCCTCCCTTGGAGGACAGTTAAACGAGCAGTACGTC.

This clone was seen a single time. The chain joins TRBV25-1 to TRBJ2-5, with 8 bases matching TRBD1. With 8 bases clipped from V and 7 bases from J, the junction kept 15 bases outside the gene matches. CDR1 MGHDK and CDR2 SYGVNS come from the germline V gene. This CDR3 contains 15 residues. The CDR3 is CASPKPSRGLGTQYF. In DNA form, the CDR3 reads TGTGCCAGCCCGAAACCGTCCAGGGGGCTAGGGACCCAGTACTTC.

The gene calls are TRBV27 and TRBJ2-2; D is possibly TRBD1 (6 bases). The length of the CDR3 is 15 residues. From germline, CDR1 is MNHEY and CDR2 SMNVEV (reference sequence). V lost 5 bases and J lost 2, with 12 bases in between. CDR3 sequence: CASSTTGINTGELFF. In DNA form, the CDR3 reads TGTGCCAGCAGTACGACAGGAATCAACACCGGGGAGCTGTTTTTT.

CDR3 nucleotide sequence: TGTGCCAGCAGCCGCCCCGGTCCGATAGCCAAAAACATTCAGTACTTC. This encodes CASSRPGPIAKNIQYF. The rearrangement joins TRBV7-2 to TRBJ2-4, with unresolved D. CDR1 is SGHTA, CDR2 FQGNSA, per germline. The CDR3 has 16 residues. Trimming left V 5 bases short and J 0 bases short, with 14 bases between.

The J gene is TRBJ1-2, the V gene TRBV7-6; D gene unclear. This CDR3 spans 15 amino acids. V was cut by 0 bases and J by 2 bases, with 10 bases left in between. The germline V gene has CDR1 SGHVS and CDR2 FNYEAQ. The CDR3 bases are TGTGCCAGCAGCTTAGCGTTATTGTCGAACTATGGCTACACCTTC. Protein sequence: CASSLALLSNYGYTF.

The rearrangement links TRBV18 to TRBJ2-2, with TRBD1 as a possible D gene (5 bases). CDR1 is KGHSH, CDR2 LQKENI, per germline. V was shortened by 2 bases and J by 0 bases, with 7 bases between the two germline ends. The CDR3 loop spans 15 amino acids. The CDR3 protein is CASSPDRTNTGELFF. As DNA, the CDR3 is TGTGCCAGCTCACCAGACAGAACGAACACCGGGGAGCTGTTTTTT.

In its sample, this clone was seen once. The rearrangement links TRBV3-1 (or the pseudogene TRBV3-2) to TRBJ2-2, with a possible D match to TRBD2 (5 bases). In germline, CDR1 is LGHDT, CDR2 YNNKEL (reference sequence). The germline V and J ends were trimmed by 4 bases and 2 bases, with 14 bases remaining between them. The CDR3 is made up of 16 amino acids. Written as DNA, the CDR3 is TGTGCCAGCAGCCGCCTGAGCGGAGGAAACACCGGGGAGCTGTTTTTT. This codes for CASSRLSGGNTGELFF.

The chain couples TRBV7-9 to TRBJ2-5, with 8 bases fitting TRBD1. The junction had 7 bases not matched to a gene; V was cut back by 1 base and J by 6 bases. CDR3 length: 15 residues. CDR1 and CDR2 (germline): SEHNR, FQNEAQ (reference sequence). CDR3 in amino acids: CASSLGQGTLQTQYF. CDR3 nucleotides: TGTGCCAGCAGCTTAGGACAGGGGACTCTCCAGACCCAGTACTTC.

V and J are TRBV27 and TRBJ2-5; the match to TRBD1 covers 8 bases. Looked up from germline, CDR1 is MNHEY and CDR2 is SMNVEV (reference sequence). V gave up 6 bases and J gave up 5 bases; unmatched junction bases: 5. This CDR3 has 13 amino acids. The CDR3 protein is CASSLDRGETQYF. The CDR3 coding sequence is TGTGCCAGCAGCCTTGACAGGGGCGAGACCCAGTACTTC.

The DNA for the CDR3 is TGTGCCAGCAGCCCAGATCACAGGGATGAAAAACTGTTTTTT. It translates to CASSPDHRDEKLFF. This rearrangement joins TRBV9 to TRBJ1-4; D is perhaps TRBD1 (6 bases). CDR1 SGDLS and CDR2 YYNGEE come from the germline V gene. CDR3 length: 14 amino acids. V lost 4 bases to trimming and J lost 6 bases, with 13 bases between them. Together with reference TRBV9 and TRBJ1-4, the CDR3 gives the full variable domain: DSGVTQTPKHLITATGQRVTLRCSPRSGDLSVYWYQQSLDQGLQFLIQYYNGEERAKGNILERFSAQQFPDLHSELNLSSLELGDSALYFCASSPDHRDEKLFFGSGTQLSVL.

The V call is TRBV5-4, the J call TRBJ2-5; possible D gene TRBD2, 6 bases. The CDR3 contains 13 residues. Germline V gene data show CDR1 as SGHNT and CDR2 as YYREEE (reference sequence). V lost 10 bases to trimming and J lost 2 bases, with 15 bases between them. CDR3 DNA sequence: TGTGCCGTGGGTGGGACTGTACAAGAGACCCAGTACTTC. Translation gives CAVGGTVQETQYF.

V gene TRBV11-3 combines with J gene TRBJ2-3; 9 bases align to TRBD2. The CDR3 is 15 residues long. J gave up 2 bases and V 6 bases, and 6 bases lay outside the gene matches. Germline CDR1 and CDR2: SGHNT and YENEEA. The DNA of the CDR3 is TGTGCCAGCAGTGATCTAGCGGGAAACACAGATACGCAGTATTTT. Its translation: CASSDLAGNTDTQYF.

The table lists this clone with a count of one. V gene TRBV6-2 or TRBV6-3 combines with J gene TRBJ2-7; no clear D gene. Trimming shortened V by 2 bases and J by 7 bases, and 24 bases separated the two germline ends. In germline, CDR1 is MNHEY, CDR2 SVGEGT. The CDR3 consists of 17 residues. CDR3 bases: TGTGCCAGCAGTTACCCGTATCCGCAGATAAGAACGAGGGAGCAGTACGTC. Translating it yields CASSYPYPQIRTREQYV.

This chain joins TRBV10-3 and TRBJ1-1, with D tentatively TRBD1 (6 bases). The CDR3 runs 13 residues. The germline CDR1 and CDR2 sequences are ENHRY and SYGVKD. With 11 bases removed from V and 1 base from J, the gap between germline ends came to 14 bases. The CDR3 protein is CAARGDTNTEAFF. The CDR3 nucleotides read TGTGCCGCCCGTGGGGACACGAACACTGAAGCTTTCTTT.

The V call is TRBV27, the J call TRBJ1-6; 7 positions agree with TRBD1. Trimming took 5 bases from V and 6 from J; bases not matched to a gene: 4. Germline lookup yields CDR1 MNHEY and CDR2 SMNVEV (reference sequence). The CDR3 has 14 amino acids. The DNA of the CDR3 is TGTGCCAGCAGTGAGACAGGGTTTAATTCACCCCTCCACTTT. Its protein product is CASSETGFNSPLHF.

This chain links TRBV19 with TRBJ2-1, with 9 bases that match TRBD1. Per the germline V gene, CDR1 is LNHDA and CDR2 is SQIVND (reference sequence). This CDR3 contains 15 residues. V gave up 5 bases and J gave up 6 bases; unmatched junction bases: 8. In DNA form, the CDR3 reads TGTGCCAGTAGTGTGGGGACAGGGTCTGGCAATGAGCAGTTCTTC. Translated, it gives CASSVGTGSGNEQFF.